The 22 T cell receptor beta chains listed next were all sequenced from one sample in a study of monozygotic twins with inflammatory bowel disease. With the 5' RACE reads reprocessed, TCRdb shows one record per CDR3 protein and no DNA. The sample has 440,000 or so distinct CDR3 sequences; the top ten hold less than 2.5%. Sample: blood. The receptors were sampled from a human donor with ulcerative colitis or Crohn's disease, or a healthy co-twin of an affected twin (not recorded which).

This sequence joins TRBV27 and TRBJ2-1; the TCRdb call, TRBD1, lacks DNA for checking. CDR3 size: 16 residues. Germline V gene sequence: CDR1 MNHEY, CDR2 SMNVEV (reference sequence). The CDR3 sequence is CASSFVGTGGWNEQFF.

The chain carries TRBV5-1 and TRBJ1-5. The CDR3 totals 14 residues. Germline loops: CDR1 SGHRS, CDR2 YFSETQ. CDR3 region: CASSLDIYNQPQHF.

This chain connects TRBV6-2 or TRBV6-3 to TRBJ2-7; TCRdb's D call of TRBD2 is untestable without DNA. Germline-derived CDR1 and CDR2 are MNHEY and SVGEGT. The CDR3 contains 16 residues. CDR3: CASSPSPSGLPYEQYF.

This chain connects TRBV4-3 to TRBJ1-1; the TRBD1 assignment by TCRdb is unverifiable without DNA. CDR1 LGHNA and CDR2 YSLEER come from the germline V gene. The CDR3 is made up of 15 amino acids. This CDR3 is CASSHLQGAHTEAFF.

The CDR3 sequence is CASKESAGWDTQYF. The rearrangement uses TRBV27 and TRBJ2-3; the D call from TCRdb, TRBD1, cannot be confirmed without DNA. Germline V gene sequence: CDR1 MNHEY, CDR2 SMNVEV (reference sequence). This CDR3 spans 14 amino acids.

The chain has TRBV5-1 and TRBJ2-7; TCRdb outputs TRBD2, but without DNA this stays unchecked. CDR3 length equals 21 residues. Germline V gene data show CDR1 as SGHRS and CDR2 as YFSETQ. CDR3 in amino acids: CASSLWAPRPGLAGAGYEQYF.

The V gene is TRBV29-1, the J gene TRBJ2-5. Germline V gene sequence: CDR1 SQVTM, CDR2 ANQGSEA. This CDR3 comprises 13 residues. The CDR3 reads CSVVYRDQETQYF.

J is TRBJ2-7 and V is TRBV3-1; the TCRdb D gene call, TRBD1, has no DNA to confirm it. The CDR3 has 18 amino acids. The germline CDR1 and CDR2 sequences are LGHDT and YNNKEL (reference sequence). This CDR3 is CASSQGRPVADTTNEQYF.

The rearrangement joins TRBV5-1 to TRBJ2-5; TCRdb selects TRBD2, and the lack of DNA leaves this call unchecked. This CDR3 has 16 amino acids. Germline V gene sequence: CDR1 SGHRS, CDR2 YFSETQ. CDR3 loop: CASSLSSGGGQETQYF.

This sequence joins TRBV15 and TRBJ2-3; the D gene TCRdb calls, TRBD1, cannot be checked with no DNA. Looked up from germline, CDR1 is LNHNV and CDR2 is YYDKDF (reference sequence). The CDR3 is 16 amino acids. The CDR3 loop is CATSRDGAGAKDTQYF.

The chain links TRBV4-2 to TRBJ2-6; with no DNA, the TCRdb D assignment of TRBD2 cannot be verified. The V gene's germline CDR1 is LGHNA and CDR2 YNFKEQ. The CDR3 has 19 residues. CDR3: CASTRTLAGVISGANVLTF.

The chain carries TRBV10-3 and TRBJ2-6; absent DNA, TCRdb's TRBD1 call cannot be checked. The CDR3 runs 20 residues. CDR1 is ENHRY and CDR2 is SYGVKD in the germline V gene. CDR3 residues: CAISEMGGGHLVSGANVLTF.

The J gene is TRBJ2-1, the V gene TRBV20-1; absent DNA, TCRdb's TRBD1 call cannot be checked. Per the germline V gene, CDR1 is DFQATT and CDR2 is SNEGSKA (reference sequence). This CDR3 comprises 13 residues. The CDR3 sequence is CSASGGPYNEQFF.

The V gene is TRBV7-2, the J gene TRBJ2-5; TCRdb selects TRBD2, and the lack of DNA leaves this call unchecked. This CDR3 comprises 17 residues. Germline V CDR1 and CDR2: SGHTA, FQGNSA. This CDR3 is CASSLLGAGRYQETQYF.

The J gene is TRBJ2-2, the V gene TRBV2. The CDR3 has 14 residues. Germline values: CDR1 SNHLY, CDR2 FYNNEI. The CDR3 reads CASSELKNTGELFF.

The chain employs TRBV30 and TRBJ1-1. From germline, CDR1 is GTSNPN and CDR2 SVGIG (reference sequence). The CDR3 length is 12 residues. The CDR3 is CAWSPMPPEAFF.

This chain joins TRBV5-1 and TRBJ2-7; TCRdb gives TRBD2 as the D gene, but with no DNA this cannot be confirmed. The CDR3 length is 16 residues. Germline-derived CDR1 and CDR2 are SGHRS and YFSETQ. The CDR3 region is CASSLAGSGGAYEQYF.

The chain has TRBV10-3 and TRBJ2-1; TCRdb designates TRBD1, a call that cannot be tested without DNA. CDR3 length: 13 residues. Per the germline V gene, CDR1 is ENHRY and CDR2 is SYGVKD. CDR3 loop: CAISESSPREQFF.

V usage is TRBV14 and J usage is TRBJ2-5; TCRdb's D call, TRBD1, is unchecked because there is no DNA. The CDR3 is made up of 15 amino acids. The germline gives CDR1 SGHDN, CDR2 FVKESK. The CDR3 here is CASSQGAGALETQYF.

This chain joins TRBV29-1 and TRBJ2-3; the D call of TRBD2 rests on TCRdb alone, since no DNA is present to check it. Germline lookup yields CDR1 SQVTM and CDR2 ANQGSEA. CDR3 length equals 15 residues. The CDR3 region is CSVEEWEGSTDTQYF.

The gene calls are TRBV5-1 and TRBJ2-3; TCRdb names TRBD2, which stays unverified in the absence of DNA. The CDR3 is made up of 16 amino acids. The germline V gene encodes CDR1 SGHRS and CDR2 YFSETQ. CDR3 region: CASSLGSSGVPQAQYF.

The chain combines TRBV10-3 with TRBJ2-1; the D call of TRBD2 rests on TCRdb alone, since no DNA is present to check it. The CDR3 covers 16 residues. Germline lookup yields CDR1 ENHRY and CDR2 SYGVKD. The CDR3 region is CAIRETSGFSYNEQFF.